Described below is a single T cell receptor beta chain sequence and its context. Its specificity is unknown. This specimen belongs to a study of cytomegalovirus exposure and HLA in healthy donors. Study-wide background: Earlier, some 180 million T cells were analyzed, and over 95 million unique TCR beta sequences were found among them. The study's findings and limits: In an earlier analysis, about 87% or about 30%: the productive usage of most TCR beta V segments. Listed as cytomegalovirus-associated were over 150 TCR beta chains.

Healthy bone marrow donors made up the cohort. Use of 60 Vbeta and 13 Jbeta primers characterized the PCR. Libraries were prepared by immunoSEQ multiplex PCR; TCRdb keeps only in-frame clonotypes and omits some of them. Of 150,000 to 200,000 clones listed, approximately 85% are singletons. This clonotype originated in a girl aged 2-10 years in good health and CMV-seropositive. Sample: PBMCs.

The chain's CDR3 is CASSSTSGASYEQYF. For the CDR3, the DNA is TGTGCCAGCAGTTCGACTAGCGGGGCCTCCTACGAGCAGTACTTC. The chain uses TRBV6-5 and TRBJ2-7, with TRBD2 matching over 11 bases. Germline V CDR1 and CDR2: MNHEY, SVGAGI. V lost 4 bases, J lost 0 bases, and 2 bases stayed unmatched. This CDR3 has 15 amino acids.